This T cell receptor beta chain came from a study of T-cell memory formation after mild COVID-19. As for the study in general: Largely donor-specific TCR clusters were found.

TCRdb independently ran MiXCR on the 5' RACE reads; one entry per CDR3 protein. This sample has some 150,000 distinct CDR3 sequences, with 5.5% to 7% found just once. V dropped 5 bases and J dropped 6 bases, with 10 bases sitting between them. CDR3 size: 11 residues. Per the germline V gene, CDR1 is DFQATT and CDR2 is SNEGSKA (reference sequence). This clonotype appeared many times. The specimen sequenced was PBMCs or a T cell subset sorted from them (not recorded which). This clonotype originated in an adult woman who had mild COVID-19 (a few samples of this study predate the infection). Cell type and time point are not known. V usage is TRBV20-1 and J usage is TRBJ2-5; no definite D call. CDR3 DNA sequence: TGCAGTGCTCCTCTATCGAAGACCCAGTACTTC. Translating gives CSAPLSKTQYF.